Given below is one T cell receptor beta chain in context. This entry comes from a study of shared T cell receptors in the human thymus. The CDR3 extends over 11 amino acids. The V end was cut by 6 bases, the J end by 7 bases, with 10 bases between. Germline V gives CDR1 SGHNT, CDR2 YENEEA. TCRdb keeps only in-frame clones here, not all; method: immunoSEQ multiplex PCR. Of 500,000 to 550,000 clones in the sample, more than 75% are singletons; the top ten hold 0.013%. In addition, the sample was reused for a study of human thymus T cells. According to that study: The authors found apparently biased V and J gene usage in thymic and blood repertoires. Thymic repertoires overlap heavily among unrelated individuals, related research has reported.

This clonotype was obtained from a boy in the first two years of life with a congenital heart defect. The sequenced sample was thymocytes. The chain uses TRBV11-3 and TRBJ2-7; D possibly corresponds to TRBD2 (5 bases). The CDR3 reads CASSSRREQYF. The DNA for the CDR3 is TGTGCCAGCAGTTCGCGGAGGGAGCAGTACTTC.